This T cell receptor (beta chain) was captured in a study of cytomegalovirus exposure and HLA in healthy donors (TCRdb year 2017). Regarding the research as a whole: In an earlier analysis of approximately 500 of the donors, less than 350 Gb of sequence data and 100 million or so unique TCR beta sequences from approximately 180 million T cells were reported. On average, 235,054 unique TCR beta nucleotide sequences were sequenced per donor among 300 to 500 genotyped donors of the cohort, with approximately 18% of those sequences being non-productive. An earlier analysis of more than 450 of the donors used high-throughput TCR beta sequencing to judge whether each TCR beta V gene segment behaved as functional or pseudogenic. The number of typed donors differed by locus: about 620-630 for A, B, C, DRB1 and DQB1; 500 to 550 for DQA1; approximately 610 for DPA1; and 450 to 480 for DPB1. The aim of the study was to test whether cataloging public T cell receptors could identify signatures of past pathogen exposure. A later analysis re-analyzed previously published TCR beta repertoires from 666 donors and added high-resolution HLA genotyping to study TCR occurrence patterns. HLA typing covered class I and class II loci at four-digit resolution. High-throughput TCR immunosequencing, statistical association of individual TCRs with disease status, and machine learning were combined to predict cytomegalovirus infection status. In addition to the first cohort of roughly 670 subjects, a separate validation cohort of approximately 120 different subjects was used. Rather than drawing on any new phenotypic data, the later analysis identified candidate immune exposures from TCR beta sequences and the way those sequences occurred across donors. A later genetic analysis took genome-wide SNP genotypes for about 55% of the roughly 670 donors and used that subset as a discovery cohort. Using immunosequencing, the study profiled T cell repertoires from about 610 subjects and related those repertoires to cytomegalovirus serostatus. Alongside the repertoire data, information on donor age, sex, ethnicity and CMV serostatus was compiled. All discovery cohort repertoires had been generated using a single sequencing platform. An early release that covered approximately 600 HLA-typed donors contained approximately 290 gigabases of sequencing data and about 93 million unique TCR sequences. The genetic ancestry cluster associated with self-reported Caucasian donors included around four fifths of the approximately 410 genotyped donors. About five DR-DQ haplotypes were treated as single units for association and clustering because of strong linkage in the cohort. What the study reported, not specific to this receptor: In vitro tests confirmed that a few of the cytomegalovirus-associated TCR beta chains recognize cytomegalovirus antigens. CMV serostatus was the only immune exposure information available for the cohort. Linkage disequilibrium might explain the correlated functional status among segregating V segments, but an unknown experimental factor could not be ruled out. In a later genetic analysis, a missense DCLRE1C variant was associated with V-gene and J-gene trimming of TCR beta chains, and the association was replicated in an independent cohort. In a later analysis, most CMV-associated TCR beta chains were found to appear HLA-restricted, with HLA associations seemingly driven largely by CMV exposure. An earlier analysis of several hundred of the donors showed that most TCR beta V segments appeared in productive rearrangements either about 90% or about 30% of the time, which broadly matched IMGT annotations. The authors suggested that the approach could potentially be extended to other disease states and immunological phenotypes. Because HLA typing was unavailable for some donors at each locus, only the typed subset was used in association tests. A later analysis found that HLA-associated TCR beta chains were more clonally expanded and had lower generation probabilities than equally common non-associated chains. The cohort was sequenced for TCR beta chains only, and without alpha or paired-chain data the features that could be detected were limited. Assigning TCR associations to individual alleles was difficult when HLA alleles, especially DR and DQ, strongly co-occurred. A total of 150 or so TCR beta chains were listed by the study as associated with cytomegalovirus. According to a later genetic analysis, donors in an Asian-associated ancestry cluster had fewer N-insertions in productive TCRs than the roughly 670-donor mean. A cluster of highly shared sequence variants was judged likely to represent a technical artifact of the sequencing pipeline. Roughly uniform sequencing depth across donors was assumed in presence/absence analyses, although this assumption may not hold. A later analysis reported that several top co-occurrence clusters appeared linked to parvovirus B19, influenza, CMV and Epstein-Barr virus. In a later analysis, the rate of TCR association differed among HLA loci, with DRB1 alleles having the most associated TCRs and HLA-C alleles having the fewest. Some IMGT-functional V segments, including TRBV6-2 and TRBV6-3, could not be told apart with the 87-base-pair reads, so those segments were excluded. Approximately 18 rarely observed V segments, including chromosome 9 orphons, were excluded from the earlier analysis of several hundred of the donors because counts were too low. Most TCR sequences were observed very rarely across donors, whereas some public TCRs were present in many individuals. At a false discovery rate of 0.05, a later analysis linked roughly 17,000 TCR beta sequences to specific HLA alleles. A further reported finding was that TCR beta sequences accurately predicted the HLA-A and HLA-B alleles for most subjects in the first cohort. Cytomegalovirus status was reported to be diagnosed by the classifier with high specificity and sensitivity in both the original and validation cohorts.

With regard to this clone: Its target antigen remains unknown.

The germline V gene provides CDR1 MGHRA and CDR2 YSYEKL. Compared with germline, V lacks 2 bases and J lacks 5 bases; bases without a gene match: 14. The CDR3, cysteine through phenylalanine, is 18 amino acids long. Only the CDR3 part of the read is kept: 54 bases, read in frame from the first base. Preparation of the library involved the immunoSEQ multiplex PCR assay. For the multiplex PCR, a mixture combining 60 forward primers for TCR Vbeta segments and 13 reverse primers for TCR Jbeta segments was used. The CDR3 region of rearranged TCR beta genes was amplified from genomic DNA with a multiplex PCR assay. The amplified TCR beta libraries were sequenced on the Illumina HiSeq System as 87-base-pair reads. The authors processed their data as follows. In a later analysis, roughly 80 million unique TCR beta chains were counted across the approximately 640 repertoires, and around 10 million of these chains were shared by at least two donors. Raw reads were error-corrected and collapsed into unique sequences by a nearest-neighbor algorithm in which closely related sequences were merged to remove PCR and sequencing errors. Alignment of CDR3 sequences to IMGT reference sequences was used to assign V, D and J gene segments. For a sequence to be retained, at least a six-nucleotide match to both a V gene segment and a J gene segment was required. A rearrangement was called productive if the CDR3 had no stop codons and remained in frame with V and J, and every other rearrangement was called non-productive. CDR3 was defined according to IMGT convention as the region running from the second conserved V-encoded cysteine to the conserved J-encoded phenylalanine. The earlier analysis of 550 to 650 of the donors excluded any sequence lacking an unambiguous match to a single V gene segment. In an earlier analysis of 587 of the donors, V segments were called functional above 56.7% productive rearrangements and were called segregating when the between-donor standard deviation exceeded 5%. A statistical classification framework was built for diagnosing cytomegalovirus status from the catalog of TCR beta chain sequences. In a later analysis, V and J genes were assigned by comparing TCR nucleotide sequences against IMGT/GENE-DB human TR gene sequences. A later analysis assigned CDR3 sequences and most-parsimonious VDJ recombination scenarios with the TCRdist pipeline. A later analysis defined each TCR beta chain by its CDR3 amino acid sequence plus V-gene family, and excluded reads lacking a unique V-gene family. To address suspected cross-contamination and a sequencing artifact, a later analysis removed approximately 600 highly shared, low-generation-probability nucleotide sequences. In a later analysis, a clonal expansion index was calculated for each public chain from normalized within-repertoire ranks of inferred template counts. In a later analysis, generation probabilities were computed with a VDJ recombination model fitted to out-of-frame rearrangements, and the resulting probabilities were checked against IGoR. Hypergeometric tests were used in a later analysis to score TCR-TCR, TCR-HLA and TCR-CMV co-occurrence, with a repertoire-size bias correction applied to the TCR pairs. False discovery rates were estimated in a later analysis by permuting HLA or CMV assignments 20 times. In a later analysis, co-occurring TCRs were grouped with DBSCAN, and TCRdist sequence similarity was added when clustering was performed within HLA-allele-positive subsets. Repertoires with fewer than 30,000 or more than 120,000 public chains, plus five repertoires with anomalous nucleotide sharing, were excluded from co-occurrence clustering. TCRdb's version of the immuneACCESS table is confined to in-frame rearrangements and falls short of the full clone set. An unresolved V gene accounts for under half of the shortfall where checked; the remainder is of unknown origin. For V, J and clone size, that table is used; D and trimming come from the DNA. The sample's clone listing holds about 160,000 clones. The ten largest account for 1.3% of the sample.

The cohort consisted of 666 healthy bone marrow donors. At the time of sampling, all cohort members were nominally healthy, though unrecorded immune exposures were likely present. The donor tested CMV seronegative and was one of the 352 seronegative cohort members. Every donor gave a peripheral blood sample, and the peripheral blood mononuclear cells from that sample were used for TCR beta sequencing. Genomic DNA was extracted from the blood cell samples with the Qiagen DNeasy Blood Extraction Kit. Sequenced material: PBMCs. This receptor was identified in a woman aged 55-75 years in good health and CMV-seronegative. The sequence is built from TRBV4-1 and TRBJ1-5, with 8 central nucleotides matching TRBD1. The CDR3 region has the sequence CASSQQHAAGQGDQPQHF. DNA sequence: TGCGCCAGCAGCCAACAGCACGCCGCAGGACAGGGCGATCAGCCCCAGCATTTT.